This T cell receptor (beta chain) originates from a study of blood T cells in healthy people across ages. General study points: Estimates based on one million T cells were treated as lower bounds. Long-lived and aged donors differed, with more naive CD4+ cells and higher diversity in the long-lived. Diversity of TCR beta correlated strongly with naive T cell percentage.

Germline CDR1 SGDLS, CDR2 YYNGEE. Trimming pared 6 bases from V and 4 bases from J, leaving 13 bases between. This CDR3 region has 13 residues. The use of a sample-barcoded 5' primer and a J-beta primer mix characterized a second PCR of roughly 6 to 12 cycles. MiXCR, applied by TCRdb to the 5' RACE reads, yields one record per CDR3 protein. The data show about 1,400,000 distinct CDR3 sequences, approximately 59% seen once. A note on this clonotype: Its matching antigen is unknown.

Each donor supplied ten milliliters of peripheral blood. The sequence was collected from a man aged 18 to 29 in good health. Specimen: blood. The chain uses TRBV9 and TRBJ1-1; weak D call: TRBD1 (5 bases). The CDR3 nucleotides are TGTGCCAGCAACGGGGGAGGTTTCACTGAAGCTTTCTTT. Amino acids: CASNGGGFTEAFF. Full variable domain (remainder filled in from reference TRBV9 and TRBJ1-1): DSGVTQTPKHLITATGQRVTLRCSPRSGDLSVYWYQQSLDQGLQFLIQYYNGEERAKGNILERFSAQQFPDLHSELNLSSLELGDSALYFCASNGGGFTEAFFGQGTRLTVV.